This TCR beta chain was found in a study of blood T cell repertoires in COVID-19. Overall study: COVID-19 samples collected from the United States, Italy and Spain covered acute and convalescent phases. T cells, B-cell-depleted T cells, or PBMCs supplied cDNA or gDNA.

The CDR3 runs 13 residues. Germline values: CDR1 SSHAT, CDR2 FNYEAQ (reference sequence). Concerning this clone: One junction end does not reproduce the germline sequence, and a read error may be involved. Distinct nucleotide sequences in the sample also encode this CDR3.

Sequenced by immunoSEQ multiplex PCR; TCRdb stores in-frame clones only, minus some. The profile shows approximately 50,000 clones, approximately 86% of them singletons. The chain recombines TRBV7-7 with TRBJ1-1; D gene uncertain. The TCR sequence derives from a woman aged 80 or over with acute or convalescent COVID-19. Sequenced: peripheral blood. The CDR3 loop reads CASSLTGNTEAFF. The CDR3 nucleotides are TGTGCTAGCAGCTTAACGGGTAACACTGAAGCTTTCTTT.